This note documents a single T cell receptor beta chain sequence. Its antigen is unknown. This entry comes from a study of glioma-infiltrating T cells. Using RNA template, CDR3s of TCR alpha and beta were amplified with iRepertoire arm-PCR. In TCRdb, the multiplex PCR reads were re-called with MiXCR into one record per CDR3 protein. The sample gives a few hundred thousand distinct CDR3 sequences, 41% of which show up once; more than 10% is in the top ten. The CDR3 is made up of 14 amino acids. V dropped 7 bases and J dropped 8; count of bases not matched to a gene: 12. Study results and caveats: Gliomas, especially low-grade, showed above-expected tissue-blood divergence; non-neoplastic patients showed below.

The sequenced material came from glioma tissue, nonneoplastic brain tissue, or PBMCs (not recorded which). The chain employs TRBV12-3 or TRBV12-4 and TRBJ2-7; 9 bases match TRBD1. This sequence was found in a human donor with low-grade glioma or glioblastoma, undergoing nonglioma brain surgery, or in good health (not recorded which). The CDR3 sequence is CASTKWGQGLKQYF. The CDR3 DNA sequence: TGTGCCAGCACCAAGTGGGGACAGGGCTTAAAGCAGTACTTC.